Following are 9 T cell receptor beta chains from one sample sequenced in a study of radiotherapy plus CTLA-4 blockade in lung cancer. Clones were sequenced by immunoSEQ multiplex PCR, and TCRdb holds only the in-frame ones, with some missing. The table shows about 110,000 clones, with 81% occurring only once. This material consisted of peripheral blood, taken from a patient treated with radiotherapy plus ipilimumab. The receptors originated from a human donor with non-small cell lung cancer that progressed on radiotherapy plus ipilimumab. Some clones in this sample may be carry-over from other donors' samples.

The chain couples TRBV2 to TRBJ2-7, with TRBD1 as a possible D gene (6 bases). This CDR3 region has 13 residues. The ends were cut back, 5 bases at V and 3 bases at J, with 11 bases in the middle. Germline assignment: CDR1 SNHLY and CDR2 FYNNEI. The CDR3 sequence: CASSTGSIYEQYF. The CDR3 DNA reads TGTGCCAGCAGTACAGGGTCCATCTACGAGCAGTACTTC.

The rearrangement links TRBV11-2 to TRBJ1-1; D ambiguous. Trimming cost V 5 bases and J 8 bases, with 15 bases left between them. There are 13 residues in the CDR3. In germline, CDR1 is SGHAT, CDR2 FQNNGV. The CDR3 DNA follows: TGTGCCAGCAGCCCACTTCCAACAACCGAAGCTTTCTTT. Its translation: CASSPLPTTEAFF.

The CDR3 sequence: CASSGGAPDTQYF. CDR3 DNA sequence: TGTGCCAGCAGTGGAGGGGCCCCAGATACGCAGTATTTT. The chain links TRBV2 to TRBJ2-3; D is perhaps TRBD1 or TRBD2 (5 bases each). V lost 4 bases and J lost 4, with 9 bases in between. CDR1 and CDR2 (germline): SNHLY, FYNNEI. The CDR3 length is 13 residues.

The V and J genes are TRBV4-1 and TRBJ2-3; D might be TRBD2 (7 bases). The V gene lost 6 bases and the J gene lost 10 bases, with 17 bases spanning the gap. The CDR3 length is 13 residues. The germline V gene has CDR1 MGHRA and CDR2 YSYEKL. The CDR3 sequence: CASSPTLGGAQYF. The CDR3 DNA reads TGCGCCAGCAGTCCCACGTTAGGGGGGGCGCAGTATTTT.

The genes are TRBV30 and TRBJ1-5; D unresolved. V was trimmed by 4 bases and J by 4 bases, leaving 8 bases between them. The CDR3 contains 12 residues. The germline V gene encodes CDR1 GTSNPN and CDR2 SVGIG (reference sequence). CDR3 region: CAWNWGNQPQHF. Written as DNA, the CDR3 is TGTGCCTGGAATTGGGGTAATCAGCCCCAGCATTTT.

This clone has a single count. V gene TRBV5-1 combines with J gene TRBJ1-2; D uncertain. CDR3 size: 16 residues. V dropped 1 base and J dropped 2 bases, with 15 bases sitting between them. CDR1 SGHRS and CDR2 YFSETQ come from the germline V gene. Here the CDR3 DNA reads TGCGCCAGCAGCTTGATGTTGCCGGCTGCAAACTATGGCTACACCTTC. Protein product: CASSLMLPAANYGYTF.

The CDR3 DNA sequence: TGTGCCAGCAGCTGGGACAGGGCTGGCTATGGCTACACCTTC. Translation: CASSWDRAGYGYTF. The chain combines TRBV5-4 with TRBJ1-2; TRBD1 matches 9 bases. From germline, CDR1 is SGHNT and CDR2 YYREEE (reference sequence). V lost 3 bases, J lost 4 bases, and 4 bases stayed unmatched. The CDR3 is 14 amino acids.

The CDR3 sequence: CAISNTGADTEAFF. CDR3 bases: TGTGCCATCAGCAACACAGGGGCTGACACTGAAGCTTTCTTT. The chain recombines TRBV10-3 with TRBJ1-1; 7 bases fit TRBD1. CDR1 and CDR2 from the germline V gene are ENHRY and SYGVKD. The CDR3 sequence is 14 residues long. V shed 6 bases, J shed 3 bases, and the junction held 7 bases outside the gene matches.

CDR3 residues: CASSLILGQGYNEQFF. The CDR3 nucleotides read TGTGCCAGCAGCCTTATCCTGGGACAGGGGTACAATGAGCAGTTCTTC. The genes are TRBV13 and TRBJ2-1; TRBD1 agrees at 10 bases. J was trimmed by 4 bases and V by 5 bases; bases with no gene match: 8. Germline V gene sequence: CDR1 PRHDT, CDR2 FYEKMQ (reference sequence). The CDR3 sequence is 16 residues long.